One and the same sample provided the 13 T cell receptor beta chains below, sequenced in a study of blood T cell repertoires in COVID-19. Sequenced by immunoSEQ multiplex PCR; TCRdb stores in-frame clones only, minus some. Of 200,000 to 250,000 clones in the sample, around 84% were seen once. The sample was peripheral blood. Every receptor here comes from a man aged 50 to 59 who had recovered from COVID-19.

The chain recombines TRBV18 with TRBJ2-3, with no clear D. The CDR3 has 16 residues. From germline, CDR1 is KGHSH and CDR2 LQKENI. V was shortened by 3 bases and J by 2 bases, with 15 bases between the two germline ends. Here the CDR3 reads CASSPSNVGLTDTQYF. The DNA for the CDR3 is TGTGCCAGCTCACCGTCGAATGTGGGCCTCACAGATACGCAGTATTTT.

V is TRBV30 and J is TRBJ1-4; TRBD1 matches 7 bases. There are 12 residues in the CDR3. In germline, CDR1 is GTSNPN, CDR2 SVGIG (reference sequence). V trimming: 1 base; J trimming: 16 bases; junction bases outside the gene matches: 9. CDR3 nucleotides: TGTGCCTGGAGTGCAGGGGGTGGCTTTTCGTTTTTT. Translation gives CAWSAGGGFSFF.

This chain links TRBV28 with TRBJ2-3; 14 nucleotides line up with TRBD2. J gave up 4 bases and V 3 bases, and 9 bases lay outside the gene matches. The V gene's germline CDR1 is MDHEN and CDR2 SYDVKM. The CDR3 runs 18 residues. CDR3 amino acids: CASSFSGTSGRGPDTQYF. The DNA of the CDR3 is TGTGCCAGCAGTTTTTCCGGGACTAGCGGGAGAGGCCCAGATACGCAGTATTTT. Variable domain in full (rest from reference TRBV28 and TRBJ2-3): DVKVTQSSRYLVKRTGEKVFLECVQDMDHENMFWYRQDPGLGLRLIYFSYDVKMKEKGDIPEGYSVSREKKERFSLILESASTNQTSMYLCASSFSGTSGRGPDTQYFGPGTRLTVL.

This clone has only a few counts. CDR3 nucleotides: TGTGCCAGCAGCGTTCAGGGGGCCTTCGGGGAGCTGTTTTTT. It encodes CASSVQGAFGELFF. The rearrangement joins TRBV9 to TRBJ2-2; 8 bases align to TRBD1. CDR3 size: 14 residues. CDR1 is SGDLS, CDR2 YYNGEE, per germline. V lost 2 bases to trimming and J lost 7 bases; unmatched junction nucleotides: 4.

This rearrangement joins TRBV15 to TRBJ2-1; 8 positions match TRBD2. This CDR3 contains 17 residues. Germline CDR1 LNHNV, CDR2 YYDKDF (reference sequence). The V and J ends lost 2 bases and 5 bases, in that order; junction bases with no gene match: 11. The CDR3 DNA reads as TGTGCCACCAGCAGATGGGTCGGGACTAGGGCCAACAATGAGCAGTTCTTC. Amino acid sequence: CATSRWVGTRANNEQFF.

The chain uses TRBV6-5 and TRBJ2-2, with D unresolved. The CDR3 length is 15 residues. Per germline, CDR1 MNHEY and CDR2 SVGAGI. V was cut by 0 bases and J by 1 base, with 6 bases left in between. CDR3 sequence: CASSYSPGNTGELFF. The CDR3 DNA reads TGTGCCAGCAGTTACTCGCCCGGGAACACCGGGGAGCTGTTTTTT.

This rearrangement joins TRBV14 to TRBJ2-7; 9 bases align to TRBD1. V lost 4 bases to trimming and J lost 3 bases; unmatched junction nucleotides: 10. This CDR3 comprises 16 residues. The germline V gene encodes CDR1 SGHDN and CDR2 FVKESK. CDR3 coding DNA: TGTGCCAGCAGCCCGTACCTGGACAGGGGATTCTACGAGCAGTACTTC. Amino acid sequence: CASSPYLDRGFYEQYF.

The rearrangement links TRBV27 to TRBJ2-7; 11 positions match TRBD2. Trimming at V came to 4 bases and at J to 4 bases, leaving 3 bases not matched to a gene. The CDR3 spans 14 residues. Germline V gene lookup returns CDR1 MNHEY and CDR2 SMNVEV (reference sequence). Written as DNA, the CDR3 is TGTGCCAGCAGTTCGGGACTAGCGGTGTACGAGCAGTACTTC. Translating gives CASSSGLAVYEQYF.

J is TRBJ2-1 and V is TRBV5-1; D call uncertain. Germline V gene lookup returns CDR1 SGHRS and CDR2 YFSETQ. V lost 1 base, J lost 7 bases, and 15 bases lay in between. CDR3 length: 15 residues. The CDR3 is CASSLFLGGGNEQFF. The CDR3 DNA is TGCGCCAGCAGCTTGTTTCTAGGTGGCGGAAATGAGCAGTTCTTC.

The V gene is TRBV5-1, the J gene TRBJ2-5, with TRBD1 matching 9 bases. Germline assignment: CDR1 SGHRS and CDR2 YFSETQ. The CDR3 covers 15 residues. V was pared by 0 bases and J by 5 bases, with 5 bases of the junction left unmatched. The CDR3 DNA reads TGCGCCAGCAGCTTGGCGACAGGGGGAGTGGAGACCCAGTACTTC. Protein product: CASSLATGGVETQYF.

The rearrangement uses TRBV2 and TRBJ1-5; TRBD1 might be the D (6 bases). Trimming shortened V by 6 bases and J by 8 bases, and 17 bases separated the two germline ends. The CDR3 totals 14 residues. The germline CDR1 and CDR2 sequences are SNHLY and FYNNEI. The CDR3 protein is CASSETTGREPQHF. The CDR3 DNA follows: TGTGCCAGCAGCGAAACTACAGGGAGGGAGCCCCAGCATTTT.

The J gene is TRBJ1-6, the V gene TRBV9; weak D call: TRBD1 (5 bases). This CDR3 spans 16 amino acids. V was clipped by 0 bases and J by 3 bases, with 10 bases between them. Looked up from germline, CDR1 is SGDLS and CDR2 is YYNGEE. The CDR3 DNA is TGTGCCAGCAGCGTAGCCCCTCAGGGCTATAATTCACCCCTCCACTTT. Its translation: CASSVAPQGYNSPLHF.

V usage is TRBV9 and J usage is TRBJ2-1; TRBD2 agrees at 12 bases. This CDR3 spans 16 amino acids. V lost 4 bases to trimming and J lost 9 bases; unmatched junction nucleotides: 11. In germline, CDR1 is SGDLS, CDR2 YYNGEE. The CDR3 nucleotides read TGTGCCAGCAGCCCCCGTGGACTAGCGGGGTCGGGTGAGCAGTTCTTC. As protein: CASSPRGLAGSGEQFF. The full variable domain, its missing parts supplied by reference TRBV9 and TRBJ2-1, is DSGVTQTPKHLITATGQRVTLRCSPRSGDLSVYWYQQSLDQGLQFLIQYYNGEERAKGNILERFSAQQFPDLHSELNLSSLELGDSALYFCASSPRGLAGSGEQFFGPGTRLTVL.